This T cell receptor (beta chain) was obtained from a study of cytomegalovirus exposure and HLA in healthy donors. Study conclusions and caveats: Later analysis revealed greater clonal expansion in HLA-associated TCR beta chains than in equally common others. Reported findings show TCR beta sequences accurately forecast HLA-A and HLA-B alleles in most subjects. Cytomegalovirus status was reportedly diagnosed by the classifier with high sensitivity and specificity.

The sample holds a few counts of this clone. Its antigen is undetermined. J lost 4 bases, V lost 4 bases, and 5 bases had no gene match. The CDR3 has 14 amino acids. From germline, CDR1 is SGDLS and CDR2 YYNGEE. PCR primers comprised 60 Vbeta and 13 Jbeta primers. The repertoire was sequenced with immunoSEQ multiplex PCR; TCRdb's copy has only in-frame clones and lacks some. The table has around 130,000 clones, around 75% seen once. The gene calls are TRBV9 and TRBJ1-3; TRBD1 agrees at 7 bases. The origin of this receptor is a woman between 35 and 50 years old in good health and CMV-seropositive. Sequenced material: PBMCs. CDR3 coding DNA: TGTGCCAGCAGCCCCCGGGACAGCGGAAACACCATATATTTT. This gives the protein CASSPRDSGNTIYF. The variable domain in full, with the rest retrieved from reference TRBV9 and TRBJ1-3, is DSGVTQTPKHLITATGQRVTLRCSPRSGDLSVYWYQQSLDQGLQFLIQYYNGEERAKGNILERFSAQQFPDLHSELNLSSLELGDSALYFCASSPRDSGNTIYFGEGSWLTVV.